This TCR beta chain was captured in a study of blood T cell repertoires in COVID-19. For the study at large: Both acute and convalescent COVID-19 samples were obtained from the United States, Italy and Spain.

Per the study methods: The assay estimated nucleated cells by amplifying reference gene primers. Only in-frame clones appear in the TCRdb table, and some are missing; sequencing was by immunoSEQ multiplex PCR. D and trimming were read from the DNA, whereas the V and J calls and clone size are those reported in that table. The sample has about 240,000 clones; about four fifths are singletons. This CDR3 has 13 amino acids. The V and J ends lost 6 bases and 7 bases, in that order; junction bases with no gene match: 3. Germline V lookup: CDR1 MGHDK, CDR2 SYGVNS. Sequencing was done on a sample of peripheral blood. This receptor was taken from a woman under 30 with acute or convalescent COVID-19. The chain is built from TRBV25-1 and TRBJ2-1; 10 bases map to TRBD2. CDR3 DNA sequence: TGTGCCAGCAGAAAGACTAGCGGGAATGAGCAGTTCTTC. This encodes CASRKTSGNEQFF. Full variable domain (rest looked up from reference TRBV25-1 and TRBJ2-1): EADIYQTPRYLVIGTGKKITLECSQTMGHDKMYWYQQDPGMELHLIHYSYGVNSTEKGDLSSESTVSRIRTEHFPLTLESARPSHTSQYLCASRKTSGNEQFFGPGTRLTVL.